The rows below give T cell receptor beta chains drawn from one sample of a study of cytomegalovirus exposure and HLA in healthy donors. The assay was immunoSEQ multiplex PCR, and TCRdb's table has in-frame clones only and misses some. The data contain around 90,000 clones, roughly 85% of them seen just once; the ten biggest clones take up around 7.4%. Input material: PBMCs. These receptors all come from a man aged 35-49 years in good health and CMV-seropositive. Both conserved end residues are part of each CDR3. The D gene is left open where the match is weak. The size of a clone is reported for some rows only, either as once, few or many, or as a class for expanded clones.

d_gene: -; j_gene: TRBJ1-1; abundance: -; v_gene: TRBV5-4; CDR3aa: CASSLSGYTEAFF; CDR3nt: TGTGCCAGCAGCTTGTCAGGGTACACTGAAGCTTTCTTT
d_gene: TRBD2; j_gene: TRBJ2-1; abundance: few; v_gene: TRBV25-1; CDR3aa: CASSEFLTSGEQFF; CDR3nt: TGTGCCAGCAGTGAATTTTTAACTAGCGGAGAGCAGTTCTTC
d_gene: TRBD2; j_gene: TRBJ2-5; abundance: -; v_gene: TRBV30; CDR3aa: CAWSLSGLETQYF; CDR3nt: TGTGCCTGGAGTCTTAGCGGGTTGGAGACCCAGTACTTC
d_gene: TRBD2; j_gene: TRBJ2-2; abundance: -; v_gene: TRBV5-1; CDR3aa: CASSLASSGRIGELFF; CDR3nt: TGCGCCAGCAGCTTGGCCTCTAGCGGGAGGATCGGGGAGCTGTTTTTT
d_gene: TRBD1; j_gene: TRBJ1-2; abundance: -; v_gene: TRBV9; CDR3aa: CASSVGQGAQGYTF; CDR3nt: TGTGCCAGCAGCGTAGGGCAGGGGGCGCAGGGCTACACCTTC
d_gene: -; j_gene: TRBJ1-2; abundance: -; v_gene: TRBV11-2; CDR3aa: CASSEGHRNYGYTF; CDR3nt: TGTGCCAGCAGCGAGGGACACAGAAACTATGGCTACACCTTC
d_gene: -; j_gene: TRBJ1-4; abundance: -; v_gene: TRBV7-9; CDR3aa: CASSPERGAYNEKLFF; CDR3nt: TGTGCCAGCAGCCCCGAGCGCGGGGCTTATAATGAAAAACTGTTTTTT
d_gene: -; j_gene: TRBJ2-7; abundance: once; v_gene: TRBV11-2; CDR3aa: CASSPQSAGAYEQYF; CDR3nt: TGTGCCAGCAGCCCCCAGTCGGCAGGGGCTTACGAGCAGTACTTC
d_gene: -; j_gene: TRBJ2-2; abundance: -; v_gene: TRBV5-1; CDR3aa: CASSATVGGGTGELFF; CDR3nt: TGCGCCAGCAGCGCCACTGTAGGGGGTGGTACCGGGGAGCTGTTTTTT
d_gene: -; j_gene: TRBJ2-7; abundance: -; v_gene: TRBV7-9; CDR3aa: CASSLTGSSYEQYF; CDR3nt: TGTGCCAGCAGCTTGACGGGGAGCTCCTACGAGCAGTACTTC
d_gene: TRBD2; j_gene: TRBJ2-1; abundance: -; v_gene: TRBV6-1; CDR3aa: CASSEKTSAHNEQFF; CDR3nt: TGTGCCAGCAGTGAAAAGACTAGCGCCCACAATGAGCAGTTCTTC
d_gene: -; j_gene: TRBJ1-4; abundance: -; v_gene: TRBV5-5; CDR3aa: CASRSGGSINEKLFF; CDR3nt: TGTGCCAGCAGGTCGGGGGGGAGCATTAATGAAAAACTGTTTTTT
d_gene: TRBD1; j_gene: TRBJ1-5; abundance: -; v_gene: TRBV28; CDR3aa: CASSQNGQGSNQPQHF; CDR3nt: TGTGCCAGCAGTCAGAACGGACAGGGAAGCAATCAGCCCCAGCATTTT
d_gene: TRBD2; j_gene: TRBJ2-1; abundance: -; v_gene: TRBV14; CDR3aa: CASSQDFGLAAYNEQFF; CDR3nt: TGTGCCAGCAGCCAAGATTTCGGACTAGCGGCCTACAATGAGCAGTTCTTC
d_gene: TRBD1; j_gene: TRBJ2-7; abundance: -; v_gene: TRBV5-1; CDR3aa: CASSSDRASYEQYF; CDR3nt: TGCGCCAGCAGCTCGGACAGGGCATCCTACGAGCAGTACTTC
d_gene: -; j_gene: TRBJ2-1; abundance: -; v_gene: TRBV7-9; CDR3aa: CASSLAGGYNEQFF; CDR3nt: TGTGCCAGCAGCTTAGCAGGGGGCTACAATGAGCAGTTCTTC